These 4 T cell receptor beta chains were all obtained from the same sample, sequenced in a study of T cell responses to AZD1222 COVID-19 vaccine. Assay: immunoSEQ multiplex PCR; the TCRdb copy retains only in-frame clones and omits some. The table shows some 130,000 clones, with 90% to 95% occurring only once. The source material was peripheral blood, sampled on day 0 of AZD1222 vaccination. These receptor sequences come from an adult in good health.

The V call is TRBV7-2, the J call TRBJ1-4; D is perhaps TRBD1 (5 bases). The CDR3 totals 14 residues. Germline values: CDR1 SGHTA, CDR2 FQGNSA. The germline V and J ends were trimmed by 5 bases and 7 bases, with 14 bases remaining between them. The CDR3 bases are TGTGCCAGCAGCCCCGGGTGGGGGGGTGAAAAACTGTTTTTT. The encoded protein is CASSPGWGGEKLFF. Full variable domain (rest looked up from reference TRBV7-2 and TRBJ1-4): GAGVSQSPSNKVTEKGKDVELRCDPISGHTALYWYRQSLGQGLEFLIYFQGNSAPDKSGLPSDRFSAERTGGSVSTLTIQRTQQEDSAVYLCASSPGWGGEKLFFGSGTQLSVL.

The CDR3 is CASSLVGSSDSYEQYF. CDR3 sequence (DNA): TGTGCCAGCAGCTTAGTCGGCAGCTCAGACTCCTACGAGCAGTACTTC. J is TRBJ2-7 and V is TRBV7-2; D uncertain. This CDR3 region has 16 residues. Germline V lookup: CDR1 SGHTA, CDR2 FQGNSA. V lost 1 base and J 0 bases, leaving 13 bases between the germline ends.

This chain uses TRBV9 with TRBJ2-7; D tentatively reads TRBD1 or TRBD2 (5 bases each). The CDR3 is made up of 16 amino acids. Trimming took 3 bases from V and 6 from J, leaving 22 bases between them. Germline V gene sequence: CDR1 SGDLS, CDR2 YYNGEE. CDR3 sequence reads: CASSDHSGTELGEQYF. The CDR3 DNA reads as TGTGCCAGCAGCGACCACTCCGGGACGGAATTAGGCGAGCAGTACTTC.

In regard to this clone: This sample also contains other DNA sequences that code for the same CDR3. This chain connects TRBV6-5 to TRBJ1-1; D unclear. Trimming stripped 0 bases from V and 2 bases from J, with 10 bases between. Per the germline V gene, CDR1 is MNHEY and CDR2 is SVGAGI. This CDR3 comprises 15 residues. CDR3 sequence (DNA): TGTGCCAGCAGTTACTCGAGGGCGGGCAACACTGAAGCTTTCTTT. Translated, it gives CASSYSRAGNTEAFF.